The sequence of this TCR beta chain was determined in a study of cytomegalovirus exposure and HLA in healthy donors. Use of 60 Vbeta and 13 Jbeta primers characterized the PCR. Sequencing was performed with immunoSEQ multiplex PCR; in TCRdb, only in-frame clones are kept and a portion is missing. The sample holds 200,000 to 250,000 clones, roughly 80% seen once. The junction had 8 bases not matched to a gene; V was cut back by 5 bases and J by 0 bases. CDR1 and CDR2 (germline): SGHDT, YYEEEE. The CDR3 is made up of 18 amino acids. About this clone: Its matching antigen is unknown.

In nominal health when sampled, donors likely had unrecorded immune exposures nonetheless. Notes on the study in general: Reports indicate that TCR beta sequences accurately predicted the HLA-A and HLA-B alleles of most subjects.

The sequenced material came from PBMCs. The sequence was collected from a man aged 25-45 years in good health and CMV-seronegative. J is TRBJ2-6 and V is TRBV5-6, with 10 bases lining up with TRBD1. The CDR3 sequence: CASSYRQGAGSGANVLTF. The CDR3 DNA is TGTGCCAGCAGTTACCGACAGGGGGCTGGCTCTGGGGCCAACGTCCTGACTTTC.